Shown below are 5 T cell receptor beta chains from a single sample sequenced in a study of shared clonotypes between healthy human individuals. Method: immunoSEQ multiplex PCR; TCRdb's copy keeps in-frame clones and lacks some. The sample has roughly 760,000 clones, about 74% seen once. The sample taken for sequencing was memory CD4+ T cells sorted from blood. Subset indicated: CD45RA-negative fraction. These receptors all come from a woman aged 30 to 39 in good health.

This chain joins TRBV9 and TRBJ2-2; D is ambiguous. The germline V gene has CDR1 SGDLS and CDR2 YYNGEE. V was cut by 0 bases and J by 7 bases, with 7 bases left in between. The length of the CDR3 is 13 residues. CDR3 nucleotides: TGTGCCAGCAGCGTAGGGGCTGTCGGGGAGCTGTTTTTT. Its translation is CASSVGAVGELFF.

The CDR3 is CASSPTLNTEAFF. DNA of the CDR3: TGCGCCAGCAGTCCGACTTTGAACACTGAAGCTTTCTTT. J is TRBJ1-1 and V is TRBV10-2; no clear D. Trimming cost V 5 bases and J 0 bases, with 7 bases left between them. The CDR3 length is 13 residues. Per the germline V gene, CDR1 is WSHSY and CDR2 is SAAADI.

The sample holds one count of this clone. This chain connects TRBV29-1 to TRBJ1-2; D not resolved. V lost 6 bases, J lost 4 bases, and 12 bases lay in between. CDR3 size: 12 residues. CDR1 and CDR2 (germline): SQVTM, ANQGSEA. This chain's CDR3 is CSVVTRFYGYTF. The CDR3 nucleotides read TGCAGCGTAGTAACGAGATTCTATGGCTACACCTTC.

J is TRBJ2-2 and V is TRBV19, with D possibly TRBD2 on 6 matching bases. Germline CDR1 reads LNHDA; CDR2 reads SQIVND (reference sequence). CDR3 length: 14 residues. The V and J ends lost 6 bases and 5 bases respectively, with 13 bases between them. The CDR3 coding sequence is TGTGCCAGTAGCCCAGGGACTGATACCGGGGAGCTGTTTTTT. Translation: CASSPGTDTGELFF.

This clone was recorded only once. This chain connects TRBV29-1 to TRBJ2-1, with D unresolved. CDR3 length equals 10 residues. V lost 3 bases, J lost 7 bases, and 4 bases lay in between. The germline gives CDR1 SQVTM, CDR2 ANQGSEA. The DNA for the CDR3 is TGCAGCGTTGAGCAAAATGAGCAGTTCTTC. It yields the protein CSVEQNEQFF.